This T cell receptor beta chain is drawn from a study of blood T cell repertoires in COVID-19. Libraries were prepared by immunoSEQ multiplex PCR; TCRdb keeps only in-frame clonotypes and omits some of them. The sample carries around 150,000 clones, approximately 83% recorded once. Source material: peripheral blood. This sequence originates from an elderly woman with active or convalescent COVID-19.

CDR3 sequence: CSVAGQADQPQHF. In DNA form, the CDR3 reads TGCAGCGTTGCGGGACAGGCGGATCAGCCCCAGCATTTT. The chain combines TRBV29-1 with TRBJ1-5; 8 bases align to TRBD1. The CDR3 covers 13 residues. V was clipped by 4 bases and J by 5 bases; unmatched bases: 4. Germline lookup yields CDR1 SQVTM and CDR2 ANQGSEA.